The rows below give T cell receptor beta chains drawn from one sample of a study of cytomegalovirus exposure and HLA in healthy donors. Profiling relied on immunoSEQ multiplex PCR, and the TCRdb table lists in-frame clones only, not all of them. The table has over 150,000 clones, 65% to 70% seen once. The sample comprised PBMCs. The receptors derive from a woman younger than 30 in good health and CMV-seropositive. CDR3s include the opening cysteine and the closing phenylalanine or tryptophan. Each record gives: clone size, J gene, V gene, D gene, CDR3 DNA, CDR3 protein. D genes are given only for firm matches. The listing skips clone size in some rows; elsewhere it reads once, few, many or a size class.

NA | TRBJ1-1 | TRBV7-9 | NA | TGTGCCAGCTCCCGAGCGGTGAACACTGAAGCTTTCTTT | CASSRAVNTEAFF
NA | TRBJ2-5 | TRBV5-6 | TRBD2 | TGTGCCAGCAGCTCAAAGCGGGGTGGGGAGACCCAGTACTTC | CASSSKRGGETQYF
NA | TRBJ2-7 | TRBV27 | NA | TGTGCCAGCAGGACAGCGACCTACGAGCAGTACTTC | CASRTATYEQYF
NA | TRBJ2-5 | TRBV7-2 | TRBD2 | TGTGCCGTAAGGCAGGGACTAGCGGGCCGGAGGGAGACCCAGTACTTC | CAVRQGLAGRRETQYF
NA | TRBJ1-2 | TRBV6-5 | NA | TGTGCCAGCAGTTACAGCAGGGGTCCGTATGGCTACACCTTC | CASSYSRGPYGYTF
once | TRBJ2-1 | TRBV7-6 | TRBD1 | TGTGCCAGCAGCTTATGGGGGACCGGGACAGGGGACTACAATGAGCAGTTCTTC | CASSLWGTGTGDYNEQFF
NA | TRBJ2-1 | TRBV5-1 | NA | TGCGCCAGCAGCTTACCCCTAGAGGATGAGCAGTTCTTC | CASSLPLEDEQFF
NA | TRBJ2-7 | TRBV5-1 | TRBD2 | TGCGCCAGCAGCTTGGTTGGGACTAGCGGGAGTTCCTACGAGCAGTACTTC | CASSLVGTSGSSYEQYF
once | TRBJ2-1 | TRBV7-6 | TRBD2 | TGTGCCAGCTCTCGCGCGGGGGTCTCCTACAATGAGCAGTTCTTC | CASSRAGVSYNEQFF
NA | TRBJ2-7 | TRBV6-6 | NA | TGTGCCAGCAGTTACTCTGATCGGGGGTCGGGCGAGCAGTACTTC | CASSYSDRGSGEQYF
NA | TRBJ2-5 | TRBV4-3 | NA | TGCGCCAGCAGCCAAGATATTCCCAGGGAAGTGGAGACCCAGTACTTC | CASSQDIPREVETQYF
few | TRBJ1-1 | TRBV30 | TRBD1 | TGTGCCTGGAGTCATATGACAGGGGGAGACACTGAAGCTTTCTTT | CAWSHMTGGDTEAFF
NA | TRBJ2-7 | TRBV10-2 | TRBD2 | TGCGCCAGCTCTAGCGGGGCCCATACCTACGAGCAGTACTTC | CASSSGAHTYEQYF
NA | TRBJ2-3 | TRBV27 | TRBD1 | TGTGCCAGCAGTTTTCAGACGGACAGGGGAAGGAAAGATACGCAGTATTTT | CASSFQTDRGRKDTQYF
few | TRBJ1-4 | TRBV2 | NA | TGTGCCAGCAGTGAGTTAGCTGATGAAAAACTGTTTTTT | CASSELADEKLFF
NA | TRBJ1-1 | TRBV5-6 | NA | TGTGCCAGCAGCTTGTTAGGGGGGGGGAACACTGAAGCTTTCTTT | CASSLLGGGNTEAFF
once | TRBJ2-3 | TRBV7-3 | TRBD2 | TGTGCCAGCAGCCGACGTCCGGGACTAGCGGGAGCGGCAGATACGCAGTATTTT | CASSRRPGLAGAADTQYF
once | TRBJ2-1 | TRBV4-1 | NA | TGCGCCAGCAGCCAAGAGGTTTCGGGGATATACAATGAGCAGTTCTTC | CASSQEVSGIYNEQFF
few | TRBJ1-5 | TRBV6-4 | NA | TGTGCCAGCAGCAGGGAGGTCAATCAGCCCCAGCATTTT | CASSREVNQPQHF
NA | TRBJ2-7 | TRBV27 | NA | TGTGCCAGCAGGCGCGGGACAGAAGGATACGAGCAGTACTTC | CASRRGTEGYEQYF
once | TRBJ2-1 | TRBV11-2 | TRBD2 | TGTGCCAGCAGCTTACAGATCGGCGGGAGGGTCAACAATGAGCAGTTCTTC | CASSLQIGGRVNNEQFF
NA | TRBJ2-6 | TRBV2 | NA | TGTGCCAGCAGCAAACTCCAAAGCTCTGGGGCCAACGTCCTGACTTTC | CASSKLQSSGANVLTF
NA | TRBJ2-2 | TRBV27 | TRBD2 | TGTGCCAGCAGCCCACTAGCGGGAGACCCCACCGGGGAGCTGTTTTTT | CASSPLAGDPTGELFF
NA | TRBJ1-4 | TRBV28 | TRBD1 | TGTGCCAGCAGACGGACAGGGAATGAAAAACTGTTTTTT | CASRRTGNEKLFF
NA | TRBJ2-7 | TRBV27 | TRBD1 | TGTGCCAGCAGCTCCGGGACAGGGGGTCTCGAGCAGTACTTC | CASSSGTGGLEQYF
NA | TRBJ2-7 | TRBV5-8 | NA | TGTGCCAGCAGTGACGACAAAACCTACGAGCAGTACTTC | CASSDDKTYEQYF
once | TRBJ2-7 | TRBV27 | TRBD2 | TGTGCCAGCAGTTTATCGATGGTTCTAGCGGGCTACGAGCAGTACTTC | CASSLSMVLAGYEQYF
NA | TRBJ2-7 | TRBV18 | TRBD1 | TGTGCCAGCTCACTGGACAGGATCTATGAGCAGTACTTC | CASSLDRIYEQYF
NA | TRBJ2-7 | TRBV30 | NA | TGTGCCTGGTGCTCAGGGGCGACCTACGAGCAGTACTTC | CAWCSGATYEQYF
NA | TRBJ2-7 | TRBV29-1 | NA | TGCAGCGCTGACTCAGGGGACGAGCAGTACTTC | CSADSGDEQYF
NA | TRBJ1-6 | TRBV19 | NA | TGTGCCAGTAGTATCCCGGACGGGGTCATTGTAACCCTCCACTTT | CASSIPDGVIVTLHF
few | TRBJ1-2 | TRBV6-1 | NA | TGTGCCAGCAGTGAAAGGGGTGGCTATGGCTACACCTTC | CASSERGGYGYTF
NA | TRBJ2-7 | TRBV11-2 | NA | TGTGCCAGCAGCTTTGATAGCGGAGCCTACGAGCAGTACTTC | CASSFDSGAYEQYF
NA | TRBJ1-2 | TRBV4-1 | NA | TGCGCCAGCAGCAAGGGACTTTTGCCCCAAGGGAACTATGGCTACACCTTC | CASSKGLLPQGNYGYTF
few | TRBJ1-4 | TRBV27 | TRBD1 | TGTGCCAGCAGGGACAGGGGGCGCGGTGTCGCTAATGAAAAACTGTTTTTT | CASRDRGRGVANEKLFF